These 15 T cell receptor beta chains originate from one sample sequenced in a study of blood T cell repertoires in COVID-19. Produced via immunoSEQ multiplex PCR; TCRdb's table is partial and in-frame only. This sample has roughly 150,000 clones, with around four fifths found just once. The sequencing sample was made of peripheral blood. Source of these receptors: a woman older than 75 with acute or convalescent COVID-19.

The chain recombines TRBV28 with TRBJ1-2; D is unclear. The CDR3 extends over 12 amino acids. Per germline, CDR1 MDHEN and CDR2 SYDVKM. V was pared by 2 bases and J by 4 bases, with 5 bases between. DNA for the CDR3: TGTGCCAGCAGTTTAGAGGGCTATGGCTACACCTTC. Its protein product is CASSLEGYGYTF.

V is TRBV7-3 and J is TRBJ1-1; D is uncertain. Trimming left V 8 bases short and J 0 bases short, with 10 bases between. The CDR3 sequence is 13 residues long. Per germline, CDR1 SGHTA and CDR2 FQGTGA. The CDR3 here is CASAPGLNTEAFF. The DNA of the CDR3 is TGTGCCAGCGCGCCAGGCCTGAACACTGAAGCTTTCTTT.

V and J are TRBV27 and TRBJ2-1; 10 nucleotides line up with TRBD2. Germline V gene data show CDR1 as MNHEY and CDR2 as SMNVEV (reference sequence). The J segment lost 9 bases and the V segment lost 4 bases, leaving 9 bases of the junction unmatched. This CDR3 is 15 amino acids long. The CDR3 loop reads CASSSLSGGASEQFF. The CDR3 nucleotides read TGTGCCAGCAGTTCCCTAAGCGGGGGGGCGAGTGAGCAGTTCTTC.

This rearrangement joins TRBV19 to TRBJ2-1; a weak D match, TRBD2 (5 bases). Germline CDR1 is LNHDA and CDR2 is SQIVND (reference sequence). Trimming took off 3 bases at V and 8 bases at J, with 17 bases between the two ends. The CDR3 totals 15 residues. CDR3 in DNA: TGTGCCAGTAGTATGGGCGCTAGCAGCCCATATGAGCAGTTCTTC. It is translated as CASSMGASSPYEQFF.

The chain carries TRBV7-2 and TRBJ2-1; D gene unclear. Per germline, CDR1 SGHTA and CDR2 FQGNSA. The CDR3 totals 13 residues. V was cut by 0 bases and J by 9 bases, with 9 bases left in between. CDR3 nucleotide sequence: TGTGCCAGCAGCTTAGCGCTAGAGGCTGAGCAGTTCTTC. It yields the protein CASSLALEAEQFF.

The chain links TRBV9 to TRBJ2-7, with 9 bases lining up with TRBD2. Losses at the gene ends were 3 bases for V and 1 base for J; bases not matched to a gene: 5. Germline assignment: CDR1 SGDLS and CDR2 YYNGEE. The CDR3 loop spans 15 amino acids. DNA of the CDR3: TGTGCCAGCAGCGCGGGGAGCGGGAGGTCCTACGAGCAGTACTTC. Translating gives CASSAGSGRSYEQYF.

This clone was counted a single time. The V call is TRBV9, the J call TRBJ2-2, with TRBD1 matching over 12 bases. Germline CDR1 is SGDLS and CDR2 is YYNGEE. CDR3 length: 16 amino acids. J was trimmed by 7 bases and V by 4 bases; bases with no gene match: 8. The CDR3 DNA reads as TGTGCCAGCAGCCCTCGGGACAGGGGGCTGGACGGGGAGCTGTTTTTT. The encoded protein is CASSPRDRGLDGELFF.

This chain connects TRBV25-1 to TRBJ2-7; no clear D gene. Looked up from germline, CDR1 is MGHDK and CDR2 is SYGVNS. V was pared by 8 bases and J by 5 bases, with 13 bases between. This CDR3 has 12 amino acids. The CDR3 DNA is TGTGCCAGCGCCCGGGTGCGACACGAGCAGTACTTC. It translates to CASARVRHEQYF.

The chain employs TRBV11-3 and TRBJ2-2, with D tentatively TRBD1 (5 bases). The CDR3 spans 14 residues. CDR1 and CDR2 from the germline V gene are SGHNT and YENEEA. Trimming left V 5 bases short and J 1 base short, with 8 bases between. The CDR3 spells CASSNTGNTGELFF. CDR3 sequence (DNA): TGTGCCAGCAGCAACACAGGGAACACCGGGGAGCTGTTTTTT.

This clone was observed a single time. The J gene is TRBJ2-5, the V gene TRBV5-1; perhaps TRBD1 as D (5 bases). Germline-derived CDR1 and CDR2 are SGHRS and YFSETQ. Trimming pared 0 bases from V and 4 bases from J, leaving 10 bases between. The CDR3 has 14 residues. The CDR3 loop is CASSLVGVGETQYF. The DNA for the CDR3 is TGCGCCAGCAGCTTGGTAGGGGTTGGAGAGACCCAGTACTTC.

For this clone: Germline is not matched at one junction end, which may reflect a read error. This rearrangement joins TRBV30 to TRBJ2-1; TRBD2 aligns across 9 bases. Germline lookup yields CDR1 GTSNPN and CDR2 SVGIG (reference sequence). The CDR3 totals 15 residues. The CDR3: CAWIDAGGPRGFAIF. The DNA of the CDR3 is TGTGCCTGGATTGATGCGGGAGGGCCAAGGGGATTCGCGATCTTC.

This chain joins TRBV30 and TRBJ2-5; tentatively, D is TRBD2 (6 bases). The V gene's germline CDR1 is GTSNPN and CDR2 SVGIG (reference sequence). CDR3 length equals 14 residues. The V end was cut by 5 bases, the J end by 5 bases, with 18 bases between. This CDR3 is CAWGVGTAVETQYF. CDR3 bases: TGTGCCTGGGGGGTAGGGACTGCGGTGGAGACCCAGTACTTC.

J is TRBJ2-7 and V is TRBV11-2, with TRBD1 matching 8 bases. V dropped 5 bases and J dropped 3; count of bases not matched to a gene: 9. The CDR3 has 15 residues. Looked up from germline, CDR1 is SGHAT and CDR2 is FQNNGV. The CDR3 sequence: CASSPLGQGNYEQYF. The CDR3 nucleotides read TGTGCCAGCAGCCCACTTGGACAGGGCAACTACGAGCAGTACTTC.

This clone was picked up a small number of times. A much larger clone lies one base from this, so it may be a read error. The chain is built from TRBV11-2 and TRBJ1-2, with D tentatively TRBD1 (6 bases). The CDR3 has 16 amino acids. Germline V gene lookup returns CDR1 SGHAT and CDR2 FQNNGV. V lost 4 bases, J lost 12 bases, and 27 bases lay in between. The CDR3 here is CASSSLRQVGKVGHTF. Written as DNA, the CDR3 is TGTGCCAGCAGCTCCCTTCGACAGGTCGGAAAGGTCGGCCACACCTTC.

This chain links TRBV24-1 with TRBJ2-1; the match to TRBD2 covers 7 bases. The germline CDR1 and CDR2 sequences are KGHDR and SFDVKD. V trimming: 8 bases; J trimming: 7 bases; junction bases outside the gene matches: 7. This CDR3 contains 13 residues. In nucleotides, the CDR3 is TGTGCCACCATGGGGGAGGGCAAAAATGAGCAGTTCTTC. Translation: CATMGEGKNEQFF.